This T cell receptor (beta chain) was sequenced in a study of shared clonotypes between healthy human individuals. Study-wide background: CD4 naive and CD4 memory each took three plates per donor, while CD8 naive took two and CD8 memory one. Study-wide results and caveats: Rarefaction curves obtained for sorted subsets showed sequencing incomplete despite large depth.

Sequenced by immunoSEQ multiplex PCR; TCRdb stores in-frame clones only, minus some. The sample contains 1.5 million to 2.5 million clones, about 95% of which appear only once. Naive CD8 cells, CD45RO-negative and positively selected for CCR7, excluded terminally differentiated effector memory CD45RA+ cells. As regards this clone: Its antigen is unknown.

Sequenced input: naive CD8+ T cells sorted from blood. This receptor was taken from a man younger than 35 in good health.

Written as DNA, the CDR3 is TGTGCCAGCAGTTACTCGAGTGGGACAAATTACTACGAGCAGTACTTC. Its translation is CASSYSSGTNYYEQYF. The chain employs TRBV6-5 and TRBJ2-7, with D perhaps TRBD1 (6 bases). This CDR3 is 16 amino acids long. Trimming removed 0 bases at V and 3 bases at J, with 15 bases between. Germline loops: CDR1 MNHEY, CDR2 SVGAGI.